The 16 T cell receptor beta chains presented below share a single source sample, sequenced in a study of graft-versus-host responses after intestinal transplantation. The method was immunoSEQ multiplex PCR; TCRdb's version includes in-frame clones alone and lacks a portion of them. The repertoire includes some 92,000 clones, 80% to 95% of them detected once, and roughly 0.31% sits in the top ten. Antigens of these TCRs are unknown. The source material was unstimulated CD4+ T cells sorted from spleen or lymph node cells, sampled before intestinal transplant. These receptor sequences come from a human donor who received an intestinal transplant.

The chain employs TRBV4-2 and TRBJ1-4, with a tentative D call TRBD1 (6 bases). Per the germline V gene, CDR1 is LGHNA and CDR2 is YNFKEQ. The CDR3 runs 19 residues. V gave up 0 bases and J gave up 2 bases, with 19 bases separating them. In DNA, the CDR3 is TGTGCCAGCAGCCAAGACAGCGATCGACAGGTTCCGACTAATGAAAAACTGTTTTTT. Amino acid sequence: CASSQDSDRQVPTNEKLFF.

The chain joins TRBV11-3 to TRBJ2-5; the D is unclear. V dropped 1 base and J dropped 5 bases, with 8 bases sitting between them. CDR1 and CDR2 (germline): SGHNT, YENEEA. The CDR3 is 13 residues long. CDR3 bases: TGTGCCAGCAGCTTAGGTCAAGCCGAGACCCAGTACTTC. Encoded protein: CASSLGQAETQYF.

The rearrangement joins TRBV18 to TRBJ1-1; 9 bases align to TRBD1. This CDR3 contains 16 residues. In germline, CDR1 is KGHSH, CDR2 LQKENI. J gave up 5 bases and V 5 bases, and 12 bases lay outside the gene matches. The CDR3 bases are TGTGCCAGCTCATCCCGGGACAGGGCAGGGGGGACTGAAGCTTTCTTT. Translated, it gives CASSSRDRAGGTEAFF.

A few counts support this clone. The gene calls are TRBV9 and TRBJ1-1, with D uncertain. The CDR3 length is 15 residues. Looked up from germline, CDR1 is SGDLS and CDR2 is YYNGEE. V lost 3 bases and J lost 0, with 12 bases in between. The CDR3 DNA follows: TGTGCCAGCAGCGCTGAGGGCAGCTTGAACACTGAAGCTTTCTTT. Amino acid sequence: CASSAEGSLNTEAFF.

This chain links TRBV6-4 with TRBJ2-1; 11 bases align to TRBD2. V shed 2 bases and J 8 bases; nucleotides not matched to a gene: 8. Germline V gene data show CDR1 as MRHNA and CDR2 as SNTAGT. The CDR3 is 16 amino acids. This chain's CDR3 is CASSDLAGGRVYEQFF. The CDR3 nucleotides read TGTGCCAGCAGTGACCTAGCGGGAGGACGGGTCTATGAGCAGTTCTTC.

This clone was counted only a few times. V usage is TRBV19 and J usage is TRBJ1-4, with TRBD1 identical over 7 bases. The CDR3 length is 15 residues. Germline V gene data show CDR1 as LNHDA and CDR2 as SQIVND (reference sequence). V lost 0 bases, J lost 5 bases, and 3 bases stayed unmatched. This CDR3 reads CASSIEGQRNEKLFF. CDR3 coding DNA: TGTGCCAGTAGTATAGAGGGACAGCGAAATGAAAAACTGTTTTTT.

The chain links TRBV29-1 to TRBJ2-7; 11 bases fit TRBD2. This CDR3 region has 14 residues. V lost 6 bases to trimming and J lost 4 bases; unmatched junction nucleotides: 8. Germline V gene sequence: CDR1 SQVTM, CDR2 ANQGSEA. The CDR3 nucleotides read TGCAGCGTGGTGACTAGCGGGAAATTTTACGAGCAGTACTTC. This translates into CSVVTSGKFYEQYF.

This chain uses TRBV6-1 with TRBJ2-5, with 8 bases identical to TRBD1. Germline loops: CDR1 MNHNS, CDR2 SASEGT. The CDR3 length is 13 residues. With 7 bases clipped from V and 4 bases from J, the junction kept 5 bases outside the gene matches. This CDR3 reads CASIPGGLETQYF. The CDR3, as DNA: TGTGCCAGCATCCCAGGGGGCTTAGAGACCCAGTACTTC.

V and J are TRBV28 and TRBJ1-5; TRBD1 matches 8 bases. CDR3 length: 15 amino acids. The germline V gene encodes CDR1 MDHEN and CDR2 SYDVKM. The V and J ends lost 3 bases and 3 bases, in that order; junction bases with no gene match: 4. CDR3 sequence (DNA): TGTGCCAGCAGTTTCACAGGGGGAAACAATCAGCCCCAGCATTTT. Translating it yields CASSFTGGNNQPQHF.

The chain couples TRBV9 to TRBJ1-1; D remains unclear. Trimming removed 4 bases from V and 5 bases from J, with 15 bases in between. From germline, CDR1 is SGDLS and CDR2 YYNGEE. The CDR3 has 14 residues. The chain's CDR3 is CASSPNGMGTEAFF. In DNA form, the CDR3 reads TGTGCCAGCAGCCCCAACGGTATGGGTACTGAAGCTTTCTTT. The full variable domain, in which reference TRBV9 and TRBJ1-1 provide the parts outside the CDR3, is DSGVTQTPKHLITATGQRVTLRCSPRSGDLSVYWYQQSLDQGLQFLIQYYNGEERAKGNILERFSAQQFPDLHSELNLSSLELGDSALYFCASSPNGMGTEAFFGQGTRLTVV.

The rearrangement uses TRBV6-1 and TRBJ1-4; no clear D. Trimming took 0 bases from V and 7 from J, leaving 6 bases between them. The germline V gene has CDR1 MNHNS and CDR2 SASEGT. This CDR3 has 13 residues. The CDR3 DNA sequence: TGTGCCAGCAGTGAAGCGCATAGTGAAAAACTGTTTTTT. Encoded protein: CASSEAHSEKLFF.

This clone came up once. The V gene is TRBV9, the J gene TRBJ2-3, with D hard to call. CDR3 size: 15 residues. The V gene lost 0 bases and the J gene lost 2 bases, with 10 bases spanning the gap. The V gene's germline CDR1 is SGDLS and CDR2 YYNGEE. CDR3: CASSVGAGFTDTQYF. Written as DNA, the CDR3 is TGTGCCAGCAGCGTAGGGGCAGGTTTCACAGATACGCAGTATTTT.

The chain couples TRBV4-1 to TRBJ2-1, with D perhaps TRBD2 (6 bases). CDR3 length: 15 amino acids. Germline V gives CDR1 MGHRA, CDR2 YSYEKL. V was shortened by 0 bases and J by 10 bases, with 16 bases between the two germline ends. This CDR3 reads CASSQDFRSAGEQFF. The CDR3 DNA follows: TGCGCCAGCAGCCAAGATTTCCGTTCCGCGGGGGAGCAGTTCTTC.

The chain joins TRBV30 to TRBJ2-5, with D perhaps assigned TRBD1 or TRBD2 (5 bases each). Germline CDR1 is GTSNPN and CDR2 is SVGIG (reference sequence). V shed 2 bases and J shed 5 bases, with 12 bases lying between them. The CDR3 is 13 residues long. CDR3 nucleotide sequence: TGTGCCTGGAGTCCCAGGTGGGGGGAGACCCAGTACTTC. Translating it yields CAWSPRWGETQYF.

This rearrangement joins TRBV6-6 to TRBJ2-7, with 8 nucleotides matching TRBD2. V shed 5 bases, J shed 0 bases, and the junction held 6 bases outside the gene matches. CDR1 and CDR2 from the germline V gene are MNHNY and SVGAGI (reference sequence). The CDR3 totals 15 residues. CDR3 region: CASSQAGDGSYEQYF. The CDR3 DNA reads as TGTGCCAGCAGTCAAGCGGGAGATGGCTCCTACGAGCAGTACTTC.

J is TRBJ1-1 and V is TRBV18, with D tentatively TRBD1 (6 bases). The CDR3 is made up of 13 amino acids. The germline V gene encodes CDR1 KGHSH and CDR2 LQKENI. V was trimmed by 6 bases and J by 3 bases, leaving 11 bases between them. CDR3 residues: CASSYRGDTEAFF. In DNA form, the CDR3 reads TGTGCCAGCTCGTATAGGGGGGACACTGAAGCTTTCTTT.